Below, 17 T cell receptor beta chains from the same sample are listed, as sequenced in a study of shared clonotypes between healthy human individuals. Terminally differentiated effector memory CD45RA+ cells were excluded from the naive CD8 cells, which were CD45RO-negative and positively selected for CCR7. Profiled with immunoSEQ multiplex PCR; TCRdb holds only in-frame clones, not every one. The sample shows 660,000 or so clones, 95% to 97% of them seen only once. Sequencing was done on a sample of naive CD8+ T cells sorted from blood. The receptors originated from a woman aged 25 to 39 in good health.

The DNA for the CDR3 is TGTGCCAGCAGCCCCCCCCCGCCAGGCACTGAAGCTTTCTTT. Translated, it gives CASSPPPPGTEAFF. The chain has TRBV7-9 and TRBJ1-1; D unclear. Per germline, CDR1 SEHNR and CDR2 FQNEAQ (reference sequence). The CDR3 sequence is 14 residues long. The V end was cut by 5 bases, the J end by 4 bases, with 14 bases between.

A remark on this clone: Other nucleotide sequences from this sample produce the same CDR3. The rearrangement joins TRBV28 to TRBJ2-7; D is unresolved. CDR3 length: 13 amino acids. The germline V gene has CDR1 MDHEN and CDR2 SYDVKM. V was cut by 2 bases and J by 1 base, with 6 bases left in between. CDR3 loop: CASSLAASYEQYF. The CDR3 DNA follows: TGTGCCAGCAGTTTAGCGGCTTCCTACGAGCAGTACTTC.

The chain employs TRBV27 and TRBJ2-7, with D possibly TRBD1 on 6 matching bases. The CDR3 spans 16 residues. CDR1 is MNHEY and CDR2 is SMNVEV in the germline V gene (reference sequence). Trimming removed 7 bases at V and 5 bases at J, with 24 bases between. CDR3 in amino acids: CASKANDRRSGHEQYF. The CDR3 coding sequence is TGTGCCAGCAAAGCCAATGACAGGCGGTCAGGCCACGAGCAGTACTTC.

The rearrangement uses TRBV27 and TRBJ1-1, with TRBD1 matching over 7 bases. The CDR3 loop spans 13 amino acids. The ends lost 6 bases at V and 5 bases at J; junction bases unmatched: 6. Germline CDR1 reads MNHEY; CDR2 reads SMNVEV (reference sequence). The CDR3 region is CASRPQGGTEAFF. In DNA form, the CDR3 reads TGTGCCAGCAGGCCCCAGGGGGGGACTGAAGCTTTCTTT.

This chain connects TRBV27 to TRBJ1-2; the match to TRBD1 covers 8 bases. The CDR3 totals 13 residues. Germline V gives CDR1 MNHEY, CDR2 SMNVEV (reference sequence). V shed 5 bases, J shed 8 bases, and the junction held 7 bases outside the gene matches. CDR3 loop: CASSQHRGNGYTF. CDR3 DNA sequence: TGTGCCAGCAGTCAACACAGGGGGAACGGCTACACCTTC.

This chain joins TRBV6-4 and TRBJ1-2; possibly TRBD1 for D (6 bases). Trimming shortened V by 2 bases and J by 2 bases, and 18 bases separated the two germline ends. This CDR3 has 17 amino acids. CDR1 is MRHNA and CDR2 is SNTAGT in the germline V gene. The CDR3 nucleotides are TGTGCCAGCAGTGACCACTACTCTACAGGGCCCAACTATGGCTACACCTTC. Translating it yields CASSDHYSTGPNYGYTF.

The chain combines TRBV19 with TRBJ2-7; D is unclear. Germline V CDR1 and CDR2: LNHDA, SQIVND (reference sequence). The V gene lost 6 bases and the J gene lost 2 bases, with 11 bases spanning the gap. CDR3 length: 13 residues. This CDR3 reads CASSEDGPYEQYF. CDR3 nucleotide sequence: TGTGCCAGTAGCGAGGACGGCCCCTACGAGCAGTACTTC. Based on the CDR3 plus reference TRBV19 and TRBJ2-7, the full variable domain is DGGITQSPKYLFRKEGQNVTLSCEQNLNHDAMYWYRQDPGQGLRLIYYSQIVNDFQKGDIAEGYSVSREKKESFPLTVTSAQKNPTAFYLCASSEDGPYEQYFGPGTRLTVT.

J is TRBJ1-5 and V is TRBV4-1; no definite D call. This CDR3 spans 17 amino acids. V was cut by 0 bases and J by 7 bases, with 19 bases left in between. Per the germline V gene, CDR1 is MGHRA and CDR2 is YSYEKL. In nucleotides, the CDR3 is TGCGCCAGCAGCCAAGAAAAAGGAGGGTTGGTGGACCAGCCCCAGCATTTT. Translation gives CASSQEKGGLVDQPQHF.

The chain employs TRBV28 and TRBJ1-5; D call uncertain. The CDR3 covers 12 residues. V shed 6 bases and J shed 4 bases, with 7 bases lying between them. Germline V gene data show CDR1 as MDHEN and CDR2 as SYDVKM. The CDR3 here is CASRIGNQPQHF. CDR3 in DNA: TGTGCCAGCAGGATCGGTAATCAGCCCCAGCATTTT.

The genes are TRBV7-9 and TRBJ2-1, with D tentatively TRBD1 (5 bases). Germline CDR1 and CDR2: SEHNR and FQNEAQ (reference sequence). The CDR3 runs 18 residues. The germline V and J ends were trimmed by 4 bases and 3 bases, with 22 bases remaining between them. The DNA of the CDR3 is TGTGCCAGCAGCTCATCAATCCCCCAGGGAATGGACTACAATGAGCAGTTCTTC. This encodes CASSSSIPQGMDYNEQFF.

The CDR3 loop is CASSYEGLVQETQYF. The CDR3 bases are TGTGCCAGCAGTTATGAGGGGCTCGTCCAAGAGACCCAGTACTTC. The V and J genes are TRBV6-5 and TRBJ2-5, with D possibly called TRBD1 or TRBD2 (5 bases each). The germline gives CDR1 MNHEY, CDR2 SVGAGI. V dropped 3 bases and J dropped 1 base, with 12 bases sitting between them. CDR3 size: 15 residues.

The chain employs TRBV19 and TRBJ1-4, with D possibly being TRBD1 (6 bases). CDR3 length equals 20 residues. Germline V gives CDR1 LNHDA, CDR2 SQIVND (reference sequence). Trimming stripped 3 bases from V and 0 bases from J, with 23 bases between. The CDR3 protein is CASSIGMGATLLATNEKLFF. The CDR3 nucleotides are TGTGCCAGTAGTATTGGGATGGGGGCCACGTTACTAGCAACTAATGAAAAACTGTTTTTT.

The rearrangement joins TRBV7-9 to TRBJ1-1; D is unresolved. Deletions cut 10 bases from V and 3 bases from J, with 12 bases between. The germline V gene encodes CDR1 SEHNR and CDR2 FQNEAQ (reference sequence). The CDR3 is 12 amino acids. CDR3 sequence: CATPFLDTEAFF. The CDR3, as DNA: TGTGCCACTCCCTTTTTGGACACTGAAGCTTTCTTT.

This chain joins TRBV30 and TRBJ2-2; perhaps TRBD1 as D (5 bases). V was shortened by 0 bases and J by 4 bases, with 15 bases between the two germline ends. This CDR3 spans 16 amino acids. The germline V gene encodes CDR1 GTSNPN and CDR2 SVGIG (reference sequence). The CDR3 spells CAWSVRFVGRTGELFF. Here the CDR3 DNA reads TGTGCCTGGAGTGTAAGGTTTGTGGGGCGCACCGGGGAGCTGTTTTTT.

This clone has a single count. V and J are TRBV5-4 and TRBJ2-7, with TRBD1 as a possible D gene (5 bases). The CDR3 extends over 16 amino acids. Germline CDR1 reads SGHNT; CDR2 reads YYREEE (reference sequence). V was cut by 0 bases and J by 0 bases, with 13 bases left in between. For the CDR3, the DNA is TGTGCCAGCAGCTTGGGCAGGGCTTTTTACTCCTACGAGCAGTACTTC. It translates to CASSLGRAFYSYEQYF.

The rearrangement joins TRBV28 to TRBJ1-2, with a tentative D call TRBD1 (6 bases). From germline, CDR1 is MDHEN and CDR2 SYDVKM. The CDR3 has 12 amino acids. V was shortened by 3 bases and J by 6 bases, with 8 bases between the two germline ends. For the CDR3, the DNA is TGTGCCAGCAGTTTTACAGGGCATGGCTACACCTTC. As protein: CASSFTGHGYTF.

The V call is TRBV2, the J call TRBJ2-5, with D uncertain. The V gene's germline CDR1 is SNHLY and CDR2 FYNNEI. Trimming shortened V by 6 bases and J by 2 bases, and 7 bases separated the two germline ends. The CDR3 totals 12 residues. CDR3 coding DNA: TGTGCCAGCAGCGACCTTCAAGAGACCCAGTACTTC. This codes for CASSDLQETQYF.